The next 27 T cell receptor beta chains were all read from a single sample in a study of cytomegalovirus exposure and HLA in healthy donors. Both 60 Vbeta primers and 13 Jbeta primers went into the PCR. Profiling relied on immunoSEQ multiplex PCR, and the TCRdb table lists in-frame clones only, not all of them. The sample has 180,000 or so clones, about 10% seen once. Material for sequencing was PBMCs. These receptors originate from a woman aged 25 to 39 in good health and CMV-seropositive.

This chain uses TRBV18 with TRBJ2-7; 11 bases align to TRBD1. In germline, CDR1 is KGHSH, CDR2 LQKENI. V lost 0 bases and J lost 2; bases outside the gene matches: 0. CDR3 length equals 15 residues. This CDR3 is CASSPPGQGAYEQYF. The CDR3 region has the DNA TGTGCCAGCTCACCACCGGGACAGGGGGCCTACGAGCAGTACTTC. Supplemented by reference TRBV18 and TRBJ2-7, the full variable domain reads NAGVMQNPRHLVRRRGQEARLRCSPMKGHSHVYWYRQLPEEGLKFMVYLQKENIIDESGMPKERFSAEFPKEGPSILRIQQVVRGDSAAYFCASSPPGQGAYEQYFGPGTRLTVT.

This clone was seen only a few times. This chain joins TRBV5-1 and TRBJ1-1, with 8 nucleotides matching TRBD1. Per the germline V gene, CDR1 is SGHRS and CDR2 is YFSETQ. V was pared by 7 bases and J by 3 bases, with 11 bases of the junction left unmatched. The CDR3 is made up of 15 amino acids. DNA for the CDR3: TGCGCCAGCTTCCGGACAGGGCATGCGGACACTGAAGCTTTCTTT. The encoded protein is CASFRTGHADTEAFF.

The rearrangement joins TRBV5-4 to TRBJ2-2; 9 nucleotides line up with TRBD2. The ends lost 3 bases at V and 1 base at J; junction bases unmatched: 4. The germline V gene has CDR1 SGHNT and CDR2 YYREEE (reference sequence). This CDR3 is built from 16 residues. CDR3 region: CASSSGLALNTGELFF. CDR3 bases: TGTGCCAGCAGCTCGGGACTAGCCTTGAACACCGGGGAGCTGTTTTTT.

V gene TRBV5-4 combines with J gene TRBJ2-5; 8 nucleotides agree with TRBD2. The V and J ends lost 7 bases and 2 bases, in that order; junction bases with no gene match: 13. The CDR3 loop spans 16 amino acids. CDR1 and CDR2 (germline): SGHNT, YYREEE (reference sequence). Here the CDR3 reads CASSVGGARGQETQYF. The CDR3 DNA follows: TGTGCCAGCTCCGTCGGGGGGGCGCGGGGGCAAGAGACCCAGTACTTC.

This clone was detected only a few times. This chain links TRBV7-9 with TRBJ2-5; 9 bases line up with TRBD2. The V gene's germline CDR1 is SEHNR and CDR2 FQNEAQ (reference sequence). Trimming cost V 2 bases and J 5 bases; bases outside gene matches: 6. The CDR3 is 15 residues long. The chain's CDR3 is CASSLMGLAMETQYF. CDR3 sequence (DNA): TGTGCCAGCAGCTTAATGGGACTAGCCATGGAGACCCAGTACTTC.

The CDR3 DNA reads TGTGCCAGCAGACTTGGGGGGGCCTATGGCTACACCTTC. It translates to CASRLGGAYGYTF. This chain connects TRBV27 to TRBJ1-2; TRBD1 is a possible D gene (6 bases). Trimming pared 6 bases from V and 4 bases from J, leaving 12 bases between. The germline V gene encodes CDR1 MNHEY and CDR2 SMNVEV (reference sequence). The length of the CDR3 is 13 residues.

The chain couples TRBV30 to TRBJ1-2; D not certain. The CDR3 contains 16 residues. Trimming left V 7 bases short and J 0 bases short, with 21 bases between. Looked up from germline, CDR1 is GTSNPN and CDR2 is SVGIG (reference sequence). The CDR3 loop reads CALGGPSREANYGYTF. As DNA, the CDR3 is TGTGCCTTAGGAGGCCCCTCAAGGGAGGCTAACTATGGCTACACCTTC.

A few counts support this clone. The chain has TRBV7-8 and TRBJ2-7; the match to TRBD2 covers 9 bases. Germline trimming cut 3 bases from V and 2 bases from J; bases unmatched to any gene: 5. The CDR3 loop spans 15 amino acids. Germline V lookup: CDR1 SGHVS, CDR2 FQNEAQ. CDR3 protein: CASSFSGRFPYEQYF. CDR3 in DNA: TGTGCCAGCAGCTTCAGCGGGAGGTTCCCCTACGAGCAGTACTTC.

This clone was observed a handful of times. The V call is TRBV4-2, the J call TRBJ2-7, with TRBD2 as a possible D gene (6 bases). The V gene lost 3 bases and the J gene lost 0 bases, with 15 bases spanning the gap. The CDR3 loop spans 16 amino acids. Germline assignment: CDR1 LGHNA and CDR2 YNFKEQ. In DNA, the CDR3 is TGTGCCAGCAGCCAGGCGGGGACGAGACTCTCCTACGAGCAGTACTTC. Protein: CASSQAGTRLSYEQYF.

The chain carries TRBV7-8 and TRBJ2-4; D may be TRBD2 (5 bases). CDR1 is SGHVS and CDR2 is FQNEAQ in the germline V gene. V was pared by 5 bases and J by 2 bases, with 13 bases between. The length of the CDR3 is 15 residues. The CDR3 region is CASSLLERTKNIQYF. CDR3 nucleotide sequence: TGTGCCAGCAGCCTATTGGAGCGGACCAAAAACATTCAGTACTTC.

This clone was found a few times. This sequence joins TRBV5-1 and TRBJ1-1; TRBD1 agrees at 8 bases. Germline V gene data show CDR1 as SGHRS and CDR2 as YFSETQ. The V segment lost 4 bases and the J segment 1 base; nucleotides outside the gene matches: 3. The CDR3 runs 14 residues. The CDR3 sequence is CASSGTGWNTEAFF. CDR3 in DNA: TGCGCCAGCAGCGGGACAGGCTGGAACACTGAAGCTTTCTTT.

The chain recombines TRBV7-8 with TRBJ1-2; D possibly corresponds to TRBD1 (6 bases). Trimming took off 2 bases at V and 5 bases at J, with 15 bases between the two ends. This CDR3 has 15 amino acids. Germline lookup yields CDR1 SGHVS and CDR2 FQNEAQ. CDR3 protein: CASSLREGGGYGYTF. CDR3 bases: TGTGCCAGCAGCTTAAGGGAAGGGGGAGGGTATGGCTACACCTTC.

This rearrangement joins TRBV6-1 to TRBJ1-5; 7 positions match TRBD1. The CDR3 loop spans 15 amino acids. V lost 9 bases to trimming and J lost 3 bases; unmatched junction nucleotides: 11. Per the germline V gene, CDR1 is MNHNS and CDR2 is SASEGT. CDR3 region: CASIGLDRPNQPQHF. The DNA for the CDR3 is TGTGCCAGTATCGGACTGGACAGGCCCAATCAGCCCCAGCATTTT.

This clone appeared a few times. The rearrangement joins TRBV30 to TRBJ1-2, with 8 bases lining up with TRBD1. Per germline, CDR1 GTSNPN and CDR2 SVGIG (reference sequence). CDR3 length: 15 amino acids. J was trimmed by 6 bases and V by 1 base; bases with no gene match: 10. DNA of the CDR3: TGTGCCTGGAGTGCCCCCGCCGTGGACAGGGATGGCTACACCTTC. It specifies CAWSAPAVDRDGYTF.

The chain has TRBV5-1 and TRBJ2-3; unclear D gene. Germline lookup yields CDR1 SGHRS and CDR2 YFSETQ. CDR3 length equals 14 residues. V lost 5 bases to trimming and J lost 1 base, with 11 bases between them. Here the CDR3 reads CASRIGGRTDTQYF. The CDR3 DNA sequence: TGCGCCAGCAGGATAGGCGGCCGCACAGATACGCAGTATTTT.

This chain joins TRBV9 and TRBJ1-1; no clear D. Deletions cut 4 bases from V and 1 base from J, with 14 bases between. The CDR3 spans 15 residues. Germline V lookup: CDR1 SGDLS, CDR2 YYNGEE. The CDR3, as DNA: TGTGCCAGCAGCCCTATCGGACTTCAGAACACTGAAGCTTTCTTT. Translation: CASSPIGLQNTEAFF.

This clone was counted a few times. The chain has TRBV27 and TRBJ1-2; D is undetermined. The CDR3 loop spans 12 amino acids. Per germline, CDR1 MNHEY and CDR2 SMNVEV (reference sequence). V lost 2 bases and J lost 4, with 5 bases in between. The CDR3 DNA sequence: TGTGCCAGCAGTTTAGCGGGCTATGGCTACACCTTC. Its translation: CASSLAGYGYTF.

The V gene is TRBV7-9, the J gene TRBJ2-6; D perhaps matches TRBD1 (5 bases). There are 15 residues in the CDR3. The V gene's germline CDR1 is SEHNR and CDR2 FQNEAQ (reference sequence). Trimming shortened V by 1 base and J by 2 bases, and 6 bases separated the two germline ends. DNA of the CDR3: TGTGCCAGCAGCTTAGTAGGGGCTGGGGCCAACGTCCTGACTTTC. Protein sequence: CASSLVGAGANVLTF.

V gene TRBV20-1 combines with J gene TRBJ2-5; maybe TRBD1 (6 bases). Germline assignment: CDR1 DFQATT and CDR2 SNEGSKA (reference sequence). This CDR3 contains 11 residues. The CDR3 loop is CGMGHMETQYF. CDR3 coding DNA: TGCGGTATGGGACATATGGAGACCCAGTACTTC.

V gene TRBV28 combines with J gene TRBJ1-2, with D perhaps TRBD1 (6 bases). The CDR3 covers 16 residues. Trimming cost V 6 bases and J 7 bases, with 24 bases left between them. CDR1 and CDR2 from the germline V gene are MDHEN and SYDVKM. The CDR3 spells CASRMAPLTGSTGYTF. Written as DNA, the CDR3 is TGTGCCAGCAGAATGGCCCCCTTGACAGGTTCGACTGGCTACACCTTC.

This chain uses TRBV25-1 with TRBJ2-2, with 8 bases aligning to TRBD1. V lost 3 bases to trimming and J lost 7 bases; unmatched junction nucleotides: 7. CDR1 and CDR2 (germline): MGHDK, SYGVNS. The CDR3 runs 15 residues. The CDR3 nucleotides read TGTGCCAGCAGTGAGGGGTCAGGGGGCGGCGGGGAGCTGTTTTTT. This encodes CASSEGSGGGGELFF.

The table lists this clone with a few counts. The J gene is TRBJ2-7, the V gene TRBV6-1; D may be TRBD2 (5 bases). Trimming shortened V by 7 bases and J by 0 bases, and 10 bases separated the two germline ends. Germline lookup yields CDR1 MNHNS and CDR2 SASEGT. CDR3 length: 13 amino acids. As DNA, the CDR3 is TGTGCCAGCACGGGATTATACTCCTACGAGCAGTACTTC. Translated, it gives CASTGLYSYEQYF.

As concerns this clone: Germline is not matched at one junction end, which may reflect a read error. The chain links TRBV27 to TRBJ1-1; D uncertain. The CDR3 length is 14 residues. Germline CDR1 and CDR2: MNHEY and SMNVEV (reference sequence). CDR3: CASSLSRISTEAFF. In DNA, the CDR3 is TGTGCCAGCAGTTTATCTAGGATTAGCACTGAAGCCTTCTTT.

This chain connects TRBV5-4 to TRBJ1-2; D might be TRBD1 (6 bases). Germline V gene data show CDR1 as SGHNT and CDR2 as YYREEE (reference sequence). The CDR3 runs 14 residues. Trimming took 0 bases from V and 2 from J, leaving 8 bases between them. The CDR3 protein is CASSLAGENYGYTF. The CDR3 nucleotides read TGTGCCAGCAGCTTGGCAGGGGAAAACTATGGCTACACCTTC.

This clone was seen more than once but under ten times. Other DNA sequences in this sample translate to the same CDR3. The chain carries TRBV5-1 and TRBJ1-3, with TRBD1 matching 7 bases. This CDR3 has 15 amino acids. With V trimmed by 2 bases and J by 2 bases, 4 bases remained unmatched. CDR1 and CDR2 from the germline V gene are SGHRS and YFSETQ. CDR3 nucleotides: TGCGCCAGCAGCTTTGGAGACAGGGCTGGAAACACCATATATTTT. Translating it yields CASSFGDRAGNTIYF.

The chain uses TRBV7-6 and TRBJ1-4; TRBD1 aligns across 9 bases. Germline loops: CDR1 SGHVS, CDR2 FNYEAQ. With 2 bases clipped from V and 8 bases from J, the junction kept 6 bases outside the gene matches. The CDR3 spans 15 residues. CDR3 amino acids: CASSLRGQGVEKLFF. The CDR3 bases are TGTGCCAGCAGCTTACGGGGACAGGGAGTAGAAAAACTGTTTTTT.

The gene calls are TRBV19 and TRBJ2-5; D is possibly TRBD1 (7 bases). Germline CDR1 is LNHDA and CDR2 is SQIVND (reference sequence). Trimming pared 6 bases from V and 4 bases from J, leaving 12 bases between. The CDR3 is 13 residues long. The CDR3 sequence: CASSRQGGETQYF. CDR3 sequence (DNA): TGTGCCAGTAGCCGACAGGGAGGAGAGACCCAGTACTTC.